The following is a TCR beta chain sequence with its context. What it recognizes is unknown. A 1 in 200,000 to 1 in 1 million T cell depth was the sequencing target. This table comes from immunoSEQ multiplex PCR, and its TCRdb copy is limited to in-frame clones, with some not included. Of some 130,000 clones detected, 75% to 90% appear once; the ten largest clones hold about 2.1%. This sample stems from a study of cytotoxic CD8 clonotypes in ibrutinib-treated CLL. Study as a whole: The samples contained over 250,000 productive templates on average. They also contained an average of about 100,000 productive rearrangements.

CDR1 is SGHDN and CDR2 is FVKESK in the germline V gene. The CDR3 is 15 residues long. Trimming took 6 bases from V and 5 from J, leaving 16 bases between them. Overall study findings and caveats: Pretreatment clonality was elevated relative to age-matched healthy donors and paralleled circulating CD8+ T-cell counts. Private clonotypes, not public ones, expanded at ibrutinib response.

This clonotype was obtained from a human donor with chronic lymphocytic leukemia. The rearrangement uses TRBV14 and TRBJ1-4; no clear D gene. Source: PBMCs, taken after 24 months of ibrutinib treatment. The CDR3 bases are TGTGCCAGCAGTCCAACCACCTTCGACAATGAAAAACTGTTTTTT. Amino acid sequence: CASSPTTFDNEKLFF.